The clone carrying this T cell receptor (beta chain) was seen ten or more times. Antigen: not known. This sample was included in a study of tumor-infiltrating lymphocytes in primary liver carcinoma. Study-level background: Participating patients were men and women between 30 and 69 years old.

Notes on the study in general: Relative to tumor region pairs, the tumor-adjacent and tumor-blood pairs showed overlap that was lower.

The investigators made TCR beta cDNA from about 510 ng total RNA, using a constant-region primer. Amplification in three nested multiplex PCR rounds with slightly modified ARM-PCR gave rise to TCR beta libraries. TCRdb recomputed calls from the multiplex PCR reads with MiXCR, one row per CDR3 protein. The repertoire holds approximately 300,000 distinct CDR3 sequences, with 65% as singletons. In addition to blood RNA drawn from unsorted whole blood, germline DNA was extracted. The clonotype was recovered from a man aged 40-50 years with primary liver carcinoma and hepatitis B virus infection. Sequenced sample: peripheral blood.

The CDR3 DNA is TGTGCCAGCAGTTACGGAGGGCTTACCTACGAGCAGTACTTC. The encoded protein is CASSYGGLTYEQYF. The chain has TRBV6-2 or TRBV6-3 and TRBJ2-7; weak D call: TRBD2 (6 bases). V was clipped by 2 bases and J by 2 bases, with 10 bases between them. The germline V gene encodes CDR1 MNHEY and CDR2 SVGEGT. The CDR3 contains 14 residues.